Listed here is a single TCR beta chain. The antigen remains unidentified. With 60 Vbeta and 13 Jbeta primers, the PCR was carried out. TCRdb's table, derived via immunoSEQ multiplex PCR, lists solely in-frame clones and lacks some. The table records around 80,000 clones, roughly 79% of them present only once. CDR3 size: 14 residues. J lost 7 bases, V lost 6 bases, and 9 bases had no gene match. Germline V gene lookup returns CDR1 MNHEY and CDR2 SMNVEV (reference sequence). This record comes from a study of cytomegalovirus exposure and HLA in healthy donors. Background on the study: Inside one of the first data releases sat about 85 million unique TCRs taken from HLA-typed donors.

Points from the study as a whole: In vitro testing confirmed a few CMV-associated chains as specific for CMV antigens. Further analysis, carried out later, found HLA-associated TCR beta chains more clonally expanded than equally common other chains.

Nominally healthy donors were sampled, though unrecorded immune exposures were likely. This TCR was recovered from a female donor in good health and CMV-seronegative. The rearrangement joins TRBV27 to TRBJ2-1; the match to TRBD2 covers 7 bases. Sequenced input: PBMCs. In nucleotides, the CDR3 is TGTGCCAGCAGCTCATGGCGGGAGCGTAATGAGCAGTTCTTC. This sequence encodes CASSSWRERNEQFF.